This T cell receptor beta chain was profiled in a study of cytomegalovirus exposure and HLA in healthy donors. The overall study: Roughly 89 million unique TCR sequences came from HLA-typed donors in an early release.

Germline-derived CDR1 and CDR2 are SNHLY and FYNNEI. The CDR3 has 16 amino acids. Trimming pared 3 bases from V and 0 bases from J, leaving 11 bases between. The primer mix had 60 Vbeta and 13 Jbeta primers. Libraries were prepared by immunoSEQ multiplex PCR; TCRdb keeps only in-frame clonotypes and omits some of them. The repertoire consists of around 130,000 clones, with about 80% occurring once and the leading ten covering roughly 2.5%. This TCR derives from a boy aged 2 to 10 in good health and CMV-seronegative. The specimen was PBMCs. This sequence joins TRBV2 and TRBJ2-2, with TRBD1 as a possible D gene (5 bases). CDR3 DNA sequence: TGTGCCAGCAGTGAGGGGCAGGCCGCGAACACCGGGGAGCTGTTTTTT. This translates into CASSEGQAANTGELFF.